These T cell receptor beta chains were read from a single sample in a study of T cells in Graves' hyperthyroidism and ophthalmopathy. TCRdb passed the multiplex PCR reads through MiXCR, listing each CDR3 protein once. The table records under 650,000 distinct CDR3 sequences, under 20% of them present only once. The material sequenced was blood. These receptors originate from a woman between 25 and 40 years old with Graves' hyperthyroidism. Each CDR3 is given with its conserved first and last residue. A D gene is named only where the DNA matches it firmly. The size entry is marked missing in some rows and otherwise reads once, few, many or a size class.

d_call	clone_size	v_call	j_call	cdr3_nt	cdr3_aa
NA	many	TRBV24-1	TRBJ2-5	TGTGCCACCAGTGAACACCGGGACGCGGAGACCCAGTACTTC	CATSEHRDAETQYF
NA	NA	TRBV30	TRBJ1-1	TGTGCCTGGAGTGTAGGCCTTGGGGAAACTGAAGCTTTCTTT	CAWSVGLGETEAFF
TRBD1	few	TRBV20-1	TRBJ2-7	TGCAGTGCTGGGGGACAGACGACCTACGAGCAGTACTTC	CSAGGQTTYEQYF
TRBD2	few	TRBV9	TRBJ2-1	TGTGCCAGCAGCGTAGGAGCGGGGCTCTCCTACAATGAGCAGTTCTTC	CASSVGAGLSYNEQFF
TRBD2	few	TRBV5-1	TRBJ2-7	TGCGCCAGCAGCGTAACTAGCGGCTACGAGCAGTACTTC	CASSVTSGYEQYF
NA	NA	TRBV4-1	TRBJ1-2	TGCGCCAGCAGCCAAGAGCCCCAATCCGATGGCTACACCTTC	CASSQEPQSDGYTF
TRBD1	few	TRBV7-2	TRBJ2-5	TGTGCCAGCAGCCCCCGGGACAGGGGAGGAGAGACCCAGTACTTC	CASSPRDRGGETQYF
TRBD1	many	TRBV29-1	TRBJ1-1	TGCAGCGTGGGGGACAGTGATATTGAAGCTTTCTTT	CSVGDSDIEAFF
NA	many	TRBV20-1	TRBJ2-1	TGCAGTGCTACCCGTACTAGTAGCTACAATGAGCAGTTCTTC	CSATRTSSYNEQFF
NA	many	TRBV12-3/TRBV12-4	TRBJ2-3	TGTGCCAGCACCATAATATCCACGGGGGCAGATACGCAGTATTTT	CASTIISTGADTQYF
TRBD1	NA	TRBV19	TRBJ1-3	TGTGCCAGTAGTCCCGGGACAGCAACCTACACCTCTGGAAACACCATATATTTT	CASSPGTATYTSGNTIYF
TRBD1	few	TRBV3-1	TRBJ2-1	TGTGCCAGCACCCAAGTGTCACAGGGGTACAATGAGCAGTTCTTC	CASTQVSQGYNEQFF
NA	many	TRBV20-1	TRBJ2-7	TGCAGTGCTCCTGGGCAGGGGAAAACCTACGAGCAGTACTTC	CSAPGQGKTYEQYF
NA	many	TRBV11-2	TRBJ1-1	TGTGCCAGCAGCTTAGTTTTTGGAGTTGCCAAGGGCACTGAAGCTTTCTTT	CASSLVFGVAKGTEAFF
NA	few	TRBV3-1	TRBJ1-4	TGTGCCAGCAGCGCCACCGGGTTGGCAACTAATGAAAAACTGTTTTTT	CASSATGLATNEKLFF
NA	NA	TRBV20-1	TRBJ2-6	TGCAGTGCTAGATCGGGGTTTGAACACTCTGGGGCCAACGTCCTGACTTTC	CSARSGFEHSGANVLTF
NA	many	TRBV30	TRBJ1-1	TGTGCCTGGAGTATTGAGACCCACACTGAAGCTTTCTTT	CAWSIETHTEAFF
NA	NA	TRBV20-1	TRBJ2-7	TGCAGTGCTCCTAACCTTCAGGGGGGGGCCGAGCAGTACTTC	CSAPNLQGGAEQYF
NA	NA	TRBV5-8	TRBJ2-1	TGTGCCAGCAGCTTGGCGGCTCGGCGATACAATGAGCAGTTCTTC	CASSLAARRYNEQFF
TRBD1	few	TRBV4-2	TRBJ1-6	TGTGCCAGCAGCCACAAGACAGGGGATAATTCACCCCTCCACTTT	CASSHKTGDNSPLHF
NA	NA	TRBV28	TRBJ1-1	TGTGCCAGCAGTCACCGACCGGGACGTCGCCCGGAGAACACTGAAGCTTTCTTT	CASSHRPGRRPENTEAFF
TRBD1	few	TRBV25-1	TRBJ2-7	TGTGCCAGCAGTGAATTGGGGACAGGGCAGCAGTACTTC	CASSELGTGQQYF
TRBD2	many	TRBV20-1	TRBJ2-3	TGCAGTGCTTTAGCGGGAGGATCAACAGATACGCAGTATTTT	CSALAGGSTDTQYF
NA	NA	TRBV25-1	TRBJ2-1	TGTGCCAGCAGTGAAGCGGAGCCATACAATGAGCAGTTCTTC	CASSEAEPYNEQFF
NA	NA	TRBV12-3/TRBV12-4	TRBJ1-2	TGTGCCAGCATTTGGGGGACGACCCTCAACTATGGCTACACCTTC	CASIWGTTLNYGYTF